This T cell receptor (beta chain) was sequenced during a study of blood T cell repertoires in COVID-19 (dated by TCRdb to 2018 to 2020). In terms of the full investigation: Samples from collaborators originated in the United States, Italy and Spain and spanned both the acute and convalescent phases of COVID-19. The material from the prospective study consisted of cDNA or gDNA derived from T cells, B-cell-depleted T cells, or PBMCs. The dataset comprised deeply sampled blood TCRbeta repertoires from subjects exposed to, actively infected with, or recovered from COVID-19. A freely available public database, intended as a resource for researchers studying the immune response to SARS-CoV-2, is where the repertoires were released. The samples were drawn from two sources: the first 160 participants of the ongoing ImmuneRACE study, and 1,200 or so subjects contributed by 6 global collaborators. Nearly every sample came with metadata listing a de-identified subject ID, COVID-19 status, age in years and sex. HLA class I and class II types, where available, came from metadata supplied by the sample provider rather than from assay-based typing. The paper's findings and limits, for the study overall: Clinical and demographic metadata were provided uncurated, with the amount varying by source and participant.

This clone was seen only once. The specificity of this receptor is unknown. No much larger clone is present one base from it, and per-base qualities are unavailable. One collaborating source in Seattle enrolled patients during active infection and followed them longitudinally through the course of disease. Whole blood was collected in K2EDTA tubes by collaborating institutions according to the institutions' own protocols. For TCRbeta analysis, collaborators shipped samples in one of three forms: frozen whole blood, isolated PBMCs, or DNA extracted from either of those sample types. The CDR3 numbers 14 residues from cysteine through phenylalanine. Here the CDR3 DNA is all that survives: 42 bases in frame from base 1. The germline V gene (reference sequence) yields LNHDA for CDR1 and SQIVND for CDR2. V is shortened by 5 bases, J by 4 bases, and the region joining them spans 12 bases. TCRbeta CDR3 regions were amplified from genomic DNA using the immunoSEQ Assay, a bias-controlled multiplex PCR. The paper's data handling went like this. Within the assay, amplification of reference gene primers was used to estimate how many nucleated cells each sample contained. Sequence reads were collapsed and filtered to measure the absolute abundance of every unique TCRbeta CDR3 rearrangement. For each sample, productive Simpson clonality was calculated as the square root of Simpson's diversity index across productive rearrangements. TCRdb's version of the immuneACCESS table is confined to in-frame rearrangements and falls short of the full clone set. An unresolved V gene accounts for under half of the shortfall where checked; the remainder is of unknown origin. V, J and clone size derive from that table, while D and trimming were established from the DNA sequence. Here the sample has around 38,000 clones; 70% to 90% occur a single time. The top ten clones comprise 4.7% of the sample.

Material: peripheral blood. The sequence was collected from a man in his fifties or sixties with COVID-19, enrolled during active disease. The V and J segments used are TRBV19 and TRBJ2-1, with the D gene call left open. The DNA is as follows: TGTGCCAGTAGTTCCCCAGGCCAGTACAATGAGCAGTTCTTC. This sequence encodes CASSSPGQYNEQFF.